These T cell receptor beta chains were read from a single sample in a study of blood T cells in healthy people across ages. A single record per CDR3 protein comes from TCRdb applying MiXCR to the 5' RACE reads. The table includes approximately 800,000 distinct CDR3 sequences, 53% detected once. Sample: blood. The receptors originated from an older man in good health. CDR3s include the opening cysteine and the closing phenylalanine or tryptophan.

cdr3_aa	v_call
CATHRGDNEQFF	TRBV10-3
CAWSATDTLATQYF	TRBV30
CASSQVEAGGEQYF	TRBV3-1
CASSPPGLLTYNEQFF	TRBV12-3/TRBV12-4
CASSQDLSRRGSEQYF	TRBV3-1
CSVEDRGAGGEKLFF	TRBV29-1
CASMGSLDNEQFF	TRBV12-3/TRBV12-4
CAGRLTEDSYNEQFF	TRBV12-3/TRBV12-4
CSARDVAGRGDEQFF	TRBV20-1
CASSIRQGSYGYTF	TRBV7-2
CASSAPGHNEQFF	TRBV6-6
CASSFNDWDTQYF	TRBV7-3
CASRPTGYNEQFF	TRBV13
CASSAFVALQSTDTQYF	TRBV9
CSVEHGTGGGYTF	TRBV29-1
CATSREGPGSSGGGYNEQFF	TRBV15
CASSFGTENQPQHF	TRBV5-1
CASSKTSGRYTGELFF	TRBV21-1
CASSFRGGSYNEQFF	TRBV7-2
CASSRPGTGASGANVLTF	TRBV28
CASSVVVSYEQYF	TRBV6-5
CSARRGADLQETQYF	TRBV20-1
CASAPLEGETQYF	TRBV18
CASRLSFEWTGTYEQYF	TRBV12-3/TRBV12-4
CSARERANEQFF	TRBV20-1
CASSVGLAITDTQYF	TRBV9
CASSVGAGPTDEQFF	TRBV9
CASPRDPKYGTNEKLFF	TRBV21-1
CASSEEGLGNQPQHF	TRBV6-1
CASSLTGTSVGYEQYF	TRBV11-2
CASSLNYGRVTDTQYF	TRBV5-1
CASSKDTVGGEQPQHF	TRBV21-1
CAISELWTSGSREQFF	TRBV10-3
CASSPGGLAGSKTQYF	TRBV13
CARGAGGTDTQYF	TRBV2
CASSHRPGDTQYF	TRBV3-1
CAGSPTAGSGETQYF	TRBV7-9
CASRLGGLAGGEQYF	TRBV3-1
CASSPRRENYGYTF	TRBV5-1
CASSQDGGGVGDEKLFF	TRBV4-2
CAITSSGGNKGANVLTF	TRBV10-3
CATSRAGGETQYF	TRBV15